This entry lists 10 T cell receptor beta chains sequenced from one sample in a study of cytomegalovirus exposure and HLA in healthy donors. 60 Vbeta and 13 Jbeta primers were used in PCR. TCRdb's table, derived via immunoSEQ multiplex PCR, lists solely in-frame clones and lacks some. The sample has 25,000 to 40,000 clones; 65% to 75% are singletons. The sequencing input was PBMCs. The receptors shown here come from a man aged 45 to 65 in good health and CMV-seropositive.

The chain couples TRBV2 to TRBJ2-7, with D perhaps matching TRBD1 (6 bases). The CDR3 loop spans 13 amino acids. Trimming took 6 bases from V and 4 from J, leaving 13 bases between them. The germline gives CDR1 SNHLY, CDR2 FYNNEI. The CDR3 spells CASSGTGQYEQYF. The CDR3 coding sequence is TGTGCCAGCAGCGGAACAGGGCAGTACGAGCAGTACTTC.

The CDR3 nucleotides read TGCGCCAGCAGCCAGGTACCCGGGGAAGGGTACAATGAGCAGTTCTTC. Its protein is CASSQVPGEGYNEQFF. This chain uses TRBV4-1 with TRBJ2-1; D is possibly TRBD2 (5 bases). This CDR3 comprises 16 residues. CDR1 MGHRA and CDR2 YSYEKL come from the germline V gene. V lost 3 bases to trimming and J lost 4 bases, with 16 bases between them.

The V and J genes are TRBV25-1 and TRBJ1-1, with 7 bases lining up with TRBD1. The CDR3 sequence is 18 residues long. After removal of 6 bases from V and 4 bases from J, the junction contained 20 bases not matched to a gene. Germline V gene lookup returns CDR1 MGHDK and CDR2 SYGVNS. The CDR3 spells CASSQSRRDSRSFTEAFF. Here the CDR3 DNA reads TGTGCCAGCAGCCAGTCCCGGAGGGACAGTCGCTCCTTCACTGAAGCTTTCTTT.

This chain links TRBV25-1 with TRBJ2-5; a weak D match, TRBD1 (6 bases). The CDR3 runs 14 residues. Trimming took 2 bases from V and 3 from J, leaving 10 bases between them. The germline V gene encodes CDR1 MGHDK and CDR2 SYGVNS. The CDR3 nucleotides read TGTGCCAGCAGTGAACGAACAGGGAAAGAGACCCAGTACTTC. Translated, it gives CASSERTGKETQYF. The whole variable domain, filled in from reference TRBV25-1 and TRBJ2-5, reads EADIYQTPRYLVIGTGKKITLECSQTMGHDKMYWYQQDPGMELHLIHYSYGVNSTEKGDLSSESTVSRIRTEHFPLTLESARPSHTSQYLCASSERTGKETQYFGPGTRLLVL.

The rearrangement joins TRBV18 to TRBJ1-5; D gene ambiguous. Germline CDR1 and CDR2: KGHSH and LQKENI. This CDR3 has 17 residues. Trimming removed 6 bases from V and 2 bases from J, with 20 bases in between. CDR3 in amino acids: CASSTGVGLRGNQPQHF. As DNA, the CDR3 is TGTGCCAGCTCTACCGGGGTAGGGTTGAGGGGCAATCAGCCCCAGCATTTT.

J is TRBJ1-2 and V is TRBV19, with 7 bases that match TRBD1. The CDR3 sequence is 14 residues long. Per the germline V gene, CDR1 is LNHDA and CDR2 is SQIVND (reference sequence). The trim removed 5 bases at V and 4 bases at J, leaving 7 bases unmatched. The CDR3: CASSEQGRSYGYTF. As DNA, the CDR3 is TGTGCCAGTAGTGAACAGGGGAGAAGCTATGGCTACACCTTC.

The sample holds a few counts of this clone. V usage is TRBV29-1 and J usage is TRBJ1-2; no reliable D call. V was clipped by 4 bases and J by 4 bases, with 13 bases between them. This CDR3 has 13 residues. Germline assignment: CDR1 SQVTM and CDR2 ANQGSEA. The CDR3 nucleotides are TGCAGCGTTGTTGAGGAGGGCGGCTATGGCTACACCTTC. It specifies CSVVEEGGYGYTF.

This clone has more than one count but fewer than ten. The V gene is TRBV2, the J gene TRBJ2-7, with 8 positions matching TRBD1. This CDR3 has 14 amino acids. From germline, CDR1 is SNHLY and CDR2 FYNNEI. With 6 bases clipped from V and 5 bases from J, the junction kept 9 bases outside the gene matches. CDR3 amino acids: CASRRTGRRDEQYF. The DNA of the CDR3 is TGTGCCAGCAGGAGGACAGGGCGCCGGGACGAGCAGTACTTC.

This clone appeared a single time. The CDR3 nucleotides are TGTGCCAGCAGCTTAGTCGCCCGACAGGGTCTGAAGACCCAGTACTTC. Translation gives CASSLVARQGLKTQYF. V is TRBV7-8 and J is TRBJ2-5, with 7 bases matching TRBD1. Trimming removed 1 base from V and 6 bases from J; junction bases left unmatched: 11. This CDR3 is 16 amino acids long. In germline, CDR1 is SGHVS, CDR2 FQNEAQ. The whole variable domain, filled in from reference TRBV7-8 and TRBJ2-5, reads GAGVSQSPRYKVAKRGQDVALRCDPISGHVSLFWYQQALGQGPEFLTYFQNEAQLDKSGLPSDRFFAERPEGSVSTLKIQRTQQEDSAVYLCASSLVARQGLKTQYFGPGTRLLVL.

In this sample, this clone turned up a few times. This chain uses TRBV15 with TRBJ1-5; perhaps TRBD1 as D (5 bases). V lost 3 bases to trimming and J lost 10 bases, with 19 bases between them. The germline V gene has CDR1 LNHNV and CDR2 YYDKDF (reference sequence). CDR3 length equals 15 residues. CDR3 region: CATSRGGTEGTPQHF. The CDR3 DNA reads TGTGCCACCAGCAGGGGGGGGACGGAGGGCACACCCCAGCATTTT.